Described below is a single T cell receptor (beta chain) sequence and its context. Its antigen is not identified. This sample stems from a study of cytomegalovirus exposure and HLA in healthy donors. Findings of the study overall: It was in a later analysis that TCR association rates were seen to vary by HLA locus, highest for DRB1 and lowest for HLA-C.

Donors were nominally healthy when sampled, though unrecorded immune exposures were likely. The CDR3 contains 16 residues. CDR1 is MGHRA and CDR2 is YSYEKL in the germline V gene. The ends were cut back, 4 bases at V and 6 bases at J, with 21 bases in the middle. The primer mix had 60 Vbeta and 13 Jbeta primers. Clones were read by immunoSEQ multiplex PCR, and TCRdb kept only the in-frame ones, dropping some. The repertoire consists of 170,000 or so clones, with under 85% occurring once and the leading ten covering under 2%. The sample comprised PBMCs. The TCR originated in a woman aged 25 to 45 in good health and CMV-seronegative. V usage is TRBV4-1 and J usage is TRBJ1-2; a possible D gene is TRBD1 (6 bases). The CDR3 DNA is TGCGCCAGCAGCCCCACTTTAGGGGGGGCGACCGATGGCTACACCTTC. It translates to CASSPTLGGATDGYTF.